These 27 T cell receptor beta chains were all obtained from the same sample, sequenced in a study of T cell responses to AZD1222 COVID-19 vaccine. The table came from immunoSEQ multiplex PCR; TCRdb's copy has only in-frame clones and leaves some out. The sample lists roughly 110,000 clones, approximately 90% occurring once. Sequencing was performed on peripheral blood, taken on day 0 of AZD1222 vaccination. These receptor sequences come from an adult in good health.

The V call is TRBV5-1, the J call TRBJ2-1, with D tentatively TRBD1 (6 bases). The CDR3 is 15 residues long. V was clipped by 3 bases and J by 2 bases, with 12 bases between them. Germline V gene lookup returns CDR1 SGHRS and CDR2 YFSETQ. CDR3 in amino acids: CASSYTGLPYNEQFF. In DNA form, the CDR3 reads TGCGCCAGCAGCTATACAGGGCTACCCTACAATGAGCAGTTCTTC.

The V and J genes are TRBV11-1 and TRBJ2-7; no firm D call. Germline V gene lookup returns CDR1 SGHAT and CDR2 FQDESV (reference sequence). V was pared by 2 bases and J by 4 bases, with 9 bases between. The CDR3 is made up of 13 amino acids. CDR3: CASSLSGPYEQYF. In DNA form, the CDR3 reads TGTGCCAGCAGCTTAAGTGGCCCTTACGAGCAGTACTTC.

The gene calls are TRBV7-8 and TRBJ2-7; maybe TRBD2 (5 bases). Germline CDR1 and CDR2: SGHVS and FQNEAQ. The CDR3 consists of 12 residues. V gave up 5 bases and J gave up 12 bases, with 17 bases separating them. CDR3 sequence (DNA): TGTGCCAGCAGCCTGATCGGCGGGTCTACGTACTTC. Amino acids: CASSLIGGSTYF.

The chain recombines TRBV5-1 with TRBJ2-5; TRBD2 matches 11 bases. CDR1 is SGHRS and CDR2 is YFSETQ in the germline V gene. V lost 0 bases, J lost 4 bases, and 2 bases stayed unmatched. The CDR3 spans 15 residues. CDR3 bases: TGCGCCAGCAGCTTGGAGCTAGCGGGAGGAGAGACCCAGTACTTC. Encoded protein: CASSLELAGGETQYF.

The gene calls are TRBV27 and TRBJ2-7; possible D gene TRBD2, 6 bases. The germline CDR1 and CDR2 sequences are MNHEY and SMNVEV (reference sequence). Trimming took 9 bases from V and 4 from J, leaving 13 bases between them. CDR3 size: 12 residues. Here the CDR3 reads CASSGGAYEQYF. CDR3 DNA sequence: TGTGCCAGTTCGGGCGGGGCGTACGAGCAGTACTTC.

The chain links TRBV7-3 to TRBJ1-6, with D perhaps TRBD1 (6 bases). Germline CDR1 and CDR2: SGHTA and FQGTGA. The CDR3 runs to 15 residues. The V end was cut by 6 bases, the J end by 6 bases, with 15 bases between. CDR3 amino acids: CASRPHRDGNSPLHF. The CDR3 bases are TGTGCCAGCAGACCCCACAGGGACGGTAATTCACCCCTCCACTTT.

The V call is TRBV2, the J call TRBJ1-2, with 11 bases aligning to TRBD1. Germline V gene sequence: CDR1 SNHLY, CDR2 FYNNEI. The ends lost 7 bases at V and 4 bases at J; junction bases unmatched: 8. The CDR3 contains 15 residues. The CDR3 is CASTGRDRGSYGYTF. CDR3 coding DNA: TGTGCCAGCACCGGGCGGGACAGGGGGTCCTATGGCTACACCTTC.

The genes are TRBV19 and TRBJ2-7; 7 bases map to TRBD2. Germline assignment: CDR1 LNHDA and CDR2 SQIVND (reference sequence). There are 19 residues in the CDR3. Trimming cost V 5 bases and J 0 bases; bases outside gene matches: 19. The CDR3 DNA is TGTGCCAGTAGTTCAACCGACCGGGACTACTCGCAAAGCTCCTACGAGCAGTACTTC. This codes for CASSSTDRDYSQSSYEQYF.

This chain links TRBV6-5 with TRBJ2-1; 13 bases are shared with TRBD2. CDR1 MNHEY and CDR2 SVGAGI come from the germline V gene. The V segment lost 11 bases and the J segment 7 bases; nucleotides outside the gene matches: 5. The CDR3 spans 13 residues. The CDR3, as DNA: TGTGCCGCTCGGACTAGCGGGAGAAATGAGCAGTTCTTC. This gives the protein CAARTSGRNEQFF.

The genes are TRBV12-3 or TRBV12-4 and TRBJ2-3, with D hard to call. Trimming pared 10 bases from V and 1 base from J, leaving 12 bases between. The length of the CDR3 is 13 residues. CDR3 bases: TGTGCCATCCCGAGGTCTGGCACAGATACGCAGTATTTT. Protein: CAIPRSGTDTQYF.

The chain recombines TRBV7-9 with TRBJ1-2, with 11 positions matching TRBD1. The CDR3 is 19 amino acids. Trimming took 2 bases from V and 0 from J; bases not matched to a gene: 11. Germline lookup yields CDR1 SEHNR and CDR2 FQNEAQ (reference sequence). In DNA form, the CDR3 reads TGTGCCAGCAGCTTACTAGGGGACAGGGGGGACTCGACTAACTATGGCTACACCTTC. Amino acids: CASSLLGDRGDSTNYGYTF. Variable domain in full (rest from reference TRBV7-9 and TRBJ1-2): DTGVSQNPRHKITKRGQNVTFRCDPISEHNRLYWYRQTLGQGPEFLTYFQNEAQLEKSRLLSDRFSAERPKGSFSTLEIQRTEQGDSAMYLCASSLLGDRGDSTNYGYTFGSGTRLTVV.

V is TRBV9 and J is TRBJ2-7; 8 positions agree with TRBD2. V shed 4 bases and J 1 base; nucleotides not matched to a gene: 1. In germline, CDR1 is SGDLS, CDR2 YYNGEE. The CDR3 runs to 13 residues. CDR3 sequence: CASSPSGSYEQYF. The CDR3 coding sequence is TGTGCCAGCAGCCCTAGCGGGTCCTACGAGCAGTACTTC. The whole variable domain, filled in from reference TRBV9 and TRBJ2-7, reads DSGVTQTPKHLITATGQRVTLRCSPRSGDLSVYWYQQSLDQGLQFLIQYYNGEERAKGNILERFSAQQFPDLHSELNLSSLELGDSALYFCASSPSGSYEQYFGPGTRLTVT.

V usage is TRBV19 and J usage is TRBJ1-1; unclear D gene. Trimming removed 7 bases at V and 5 bases at J, with 17 bases between. In germline, CDR1 is LNHDA, CDR2 SQIVND (reference sequence). This CDR3 region has 14 residues. The CDR3 region is CASIPLSGKTEAFF. Here the CDR3 DNA reads TGTGCCAGTATTCCTCTGTCCGGAAAGACTGAAGCTTTCTTT.

This sequence joins TRBV7-2 and TRBJ1-6; tentative D call: TRBD1 (6 bases). This CDR3 is built from 15 residues. V was clipped by 0 bases and J by 6 bases, with 9 bases between them. Germline assignment: CDR1 SGHTA and CDR2 FQGNSA. The CDR3 reads CASSLADRFNSPLHF. In DNA form, the CDR3 reads TGTGCCAGCAGCTTAGCCGACAGGTTTAATTCACCCCTCCACTTT.

The chain employs TRBV5-1 and TRBJ1-1; D remains unclear. V was shortened by 1 base and J by 5 bases, with 6 bases between the two germline ends. The CDR3 totals 12 residues. Germline V gene data show CDR1 as SGHRS and CDR2 as YFSETQ. In DNA form, the CDR3 reads TGCGCCAGCAGCTTGTTGGGTACTGAAGCTTTCTTT. As protein: CASSLLGTEAFF. The complete variable domain, with remaining parts taken from reference TRBV5-1 and TRBJ1-1, reads KAGVTQTPRYLIKTRGQQVTLSCSPISGHRSVSWYQQTPGQGLQFLFEYFSETQRNKGNFPGRFSGRQFSNSRSEMNVSTLELGDSALYLCASSLLGTEAFFGQGTRLTVV.

This chain links TRBV30 with TRBJ1-4; unclear D gene. CDR1 and CDR2 (germline): GTSNPN, SVGIG (reference sequence). This CDR3 is built from 14 residues. Trimming took 4 bases from V and 3 from J, leaving 12 bases between them. CDR3 bases: TGTGCCTGGAAGGTTTGGGCTTCTAATGAAAAACTGTTTTTT. Translated, it gives CAWKVWASNEKLFF. Combining the CDR3 with reference TRBV30 and TRBJ1-4 gives the whole variable domain SQTIHQWPATLVQPVGSPLSLECTVEGTSNPNLYWYRQAAGRGLQLLFYSVGIGQISSEVPQNLSASRPQDRQFILSSKKLLLSDSGFYLCAWKVWASNEKLFFGSGTQLSVL.

The rearrangement joins TRBV28 to TRBJ2-7, with 8 bases matching TRBD1. Germline CDR1 MDHEN, CDR2 SYDVKM. The CDR3 sequence is 15 residues long. V shed 4 bases, J shed 1 base, and the junction held 6 bases outside the gene matches. CDR3 sequence reads: CASSSGQVGSYEQYF. In DNA, the CDR3 is TGTGCCAGCAGTTCGGGACAGGTGGGATCCTACGAGCAGTACTTC.

The CDR3 nucleotides are TGTGCCAGCAGCCGACCACGCTACGAGCAGTACTTC. Its translation is CASSRPRYEQYF. The rearrangement links TRBV7-9 to TRBJ2-7, with D uncertain. The CDR3 is 12 amino acids. Trimming left V 5 bases short and J 3 bases short, with 8 bases between. Germline V gives CDR1 SEHNR, CDR2 FQNEAQ (reference sequence).

The rearrangement joins TRBV6-2 or TRBV6-3 to TRBJ2-1; TRBD1 might be the D (6 bases). The V gene's germline CDR1 is MNHEY and CDR2 SVGEGT. V lost 5 bases to trimming and J lost 10 bases, with 6 bases between them. The CDR3 covers 10 residues. The CDR3 reads CASSDREQFF. The DNA for the CDR3 is TGTGCCAGCAGTGACAGGGAGCAGTTCTTC.

The rearrangement links TRBV9 to TRBJ1-4, with D possibly being TRBD1 (5 bases). V lost 4 bases and J lost 8, with 18 bases in between. The V gene's germline CDR1 is SGDLS and CDR2 YYNGEE. CDR3 length equals 15 residues. The CDR3 sequence: CASSIGFSGREKLFF. The CDR3 bases are TGTGCCAGCAGCATAGGCTTCTCGGGGCGGGAAAAACTGTTTTTT. Combining the CDR3 with reference TRBV9 and TRBJ1-4 gives the whole variable domain DSGVTQTPKHLITATGQRVTLRCSPRSGDLSVYWYQQSLDQGLQFLIQYYNGEERAKGNILERFSAQQFPDLHSELNLSSLELGDSALYFCASSIGFSGREKLFFGSGTQLSVL.

The rearrangement links TRBV25-1 to TRBJ1-2, with D uncertain. The germline V and J ends were trimmed by 2 bases and 1 base, with 5 bases remaining between them. Germline CDR1 MGHDK, CDR2 SYGVNS. CDR3 length equals 13 residues. In DNA, the CDR3 is TGTGCCAGCAGTGAACCAGATAACTATGGCTACACCTTC. The encoded protein is CASSEPDNYGYTF.

The chain combines TRBV2 with TRBJ1-2; 11 nucleotides align to TRBD1. The trim removed 6 bases at V and 4 bases at J, leaving 13 bases unmatched. CDR1 SNHLY and CDR2 FYNNEI come from the germline V gene. The CDR3 contains 17 residues. CDR3 coding DNA: TGTGCCAGCAGAGCCGGGACAGGGGGTGGGTTGAGCTATGGCTACACCTTC. This translates into CASRAGTGGGLSYGYTF.

The V call is TRBV9, the J call TRBJ2-7; 11 bases align to TRBD2. The V segment lost 5 bases and the J segment 2 bases; nucleotides outside the gene matches: 9. The CDR3 loop spans 16 amino acids. Germline values: CDR1 SGDLS, CDR2 YYNGEE. CDR3 loop: CASSSSSGGTTYEQYF. For the CDR3, the DNA is TGTGCCAGCAGTTCCTCTAGCGGGGGGACCACCTACGAGCAGTACTTC.

J is TRBJ1-5 and V is TRBV6-2 or TRBV6-3; D is possibly TRBD1 (5 bases). The CDR3 runs to 16 residues. Germline V gene sequence: CDR1 MNHEY, CDR2 SVGEGT. The V end was cut by 1 base, the J end by 2 bases, with 12 bases between. DNA of the CDR3: TGTGCCAGCAGTTACTGGGGGGGGTTAGGCAATCAGCCCCAGCATTTT. It is translated as CASSYWGGLGNQPQHF.

V is TRBV10-3 and J is TRBJ1-2; the D gene is possibly TRBD1 (6 bases). V was shortened by 7 bases and J by 6 bases, with 12 bases between the two germline ends. Germline CDR1 and CDR2: ENHRY and SYGVKD. The CDR3 contains 12 residues. CDR3 bases: TGTGCCATCATGGGACAAAGGGATGGCTACACCTTC. Amino acids: CAIMGQRDGYTF.

The chain links TRBV15 to TRBJ1-2; no clear D. This CDR3 region has 16 residues. The germline V gene encodes CDR1 LNHNV and CDR2 YYDKDF (reference sequence). V dropped 0 bases and J dropped 0 bases, with 11 bases sitting between them. CDR3 bases: TGTGCCACCAGCAGAGATCGCGGATTTCCTAACTATGGCTACACCTTC. Translating gives CATSRDRGFPNYGYTF.

The V gene is TRBV11-2, the J gene TRBJ2-1, with 7 bases fitting TRBD1. This CDR3 comprises 15 residues. Germline V gene lookup returns CDR1 SGHAT and CDR2 FQNNGV. The junction had 12 bases not matched to a gene; V was cut back by 5 bases and J by 8 bases. This CDR3 is CASSPLETGSDEQFF. Written as DNA, the CDR3 is TGTGCCAGCAGCCCCTTAGAGACAGGGTCGGATGAGCAGTTCTTC.